The 15 T cell receptor beta chains below were found in one sample sequenced in a study of blood T cell repertoires in COVID-19. Assay used: immunoSEQ multiplex PCR; TCRdb lists only in-frame clones, some missing. Of under 200,000 clones listed, roughly four fifths are singletons. Sequencing was done on a sample of peripheral blood. These receptors originate from a woman aged 40 to 50 with acute or convalescent COVID-19.

V is TRBV5-1 and J is TRBJ2-2; no firm D call. V was cut by 0 bases and J by 2 bases, with 5 bases left in between. The CDR3 spans 14 residues. The germline V gene encodes CDR1 SGHRS and CDR2 YFSETQ. This chain's CDR3 is CASSLGANTGELFF. CDR3 nucleotide sequence: TGCGCCAGCAGCTTGGGGGCCAACACCGGGGAGCTGTTTTTT. Together with reference TRBV5-1 and TRBJ2-2, the CDR3 gives the full variable domain: KAGVTQTPRYLIKTRGQQVTLSCSPISGHRSVSWYQQTPGQGLQFLFEYFSETQRNKGNFPGRFSGRQFSNSRSEMNVSTLELGDSALYLCASSLGANTGELFFGEGSRLTVL.

The gene calls are TRBV28 and TRBJ1-2, with a tentative D call TRBD1 (5 bases). V was trimmed by 3 bases and J by 5 bases, leaving 25 bases between them. The CDR3 has 18 amino acids. Germline lookup yields CDR1 MDHEN and CDR2 SYDVKM. The CDR3 here is CASSFRATSGLVGYGYTF. In nucleotides, the CDR3 is TGTGCCAGCAGTTTCCGGGCCACCTCAGGGCTAGTAGGTTATGGCTACACCTTC.

This clone was observed a single time. The V and J genes are TRBV5-1 and TRBJ2-7; TRBD2 matches 10 bases. Germline V gene data show CDR1 as SGHRS and CDR2 as YFSETQ. CDR3 length equals 15 residues. Germline trimming cut 0 bases from V and 6 bases from J; bases unmatched to any gene: 6. DNA of the CDR3: TGCGCCAGCAGCTTGGGGCCAGCGGGAGGGCGCGAGCAGTACTTC. It encodes CASSLGPAGGREQYF. Together with reference TRBV5-1 and TRBJ2-7, the CDR3 gives the full variable domain: KAGVTQTPRYLIKTRGQQVTLSCSPISGHRSVSWYQQTPGQGLQFLFEYFSETQRNKGNFPGRFSGRQFSNSRSEMNVSTLELGDSALYLCASSLGPAGGREQYFGPGTRLTVT.

The rearrangement links TRBV5-6 to TRBJ2-5; a possible D gene is TRBD1 (6 bases). The germline V and J ends were trimmed by 3 bases and 0 bases, with 15 bases remaining between them. The CDR3 has 16 residues. CDR1 and CDR2 (germline): SGHDT, YYEEEE. The CDR3 spells CASSWGIQGYQETQYF. The CDR3 DNA follows: TGTGCCAGCAGCTGGGGGATACAGGGTTACCAAGAGACCCAGTACTTC.

The CDR3 spells CSASVTGPPSYNEQFF. The CDR3 region has the DNA TGCAGTGCCAGTGTGACAGGTCCCCCTTCGTACAATGAGCAGTTCTTC. The chain joins TRBV20-1 to TRBJ2-1; D may be TRBD1 (6 bases). Germline V gives CDR1 DFQATT, CDR2 SNEGSKA (reference sequence). V lost 6 bases to trimming and J lost 4 bases, with 22 bases between them. The CDR3 has 16 residues.

The V call is TRBV7-9, the J call TRBJ1-6, with 7 bases identical to TRBD1. Germline-derived CDR1 and CDR2 are SEHNR and FQNEAQ (reference sequence). After removal of 6 bases from V and 9 bases from J, the junction contained 5 bases not matched to a gene. The CDR3 consists of 13 residues. The CDR3 reads CASSTGVVSPLHF. CDR3 bases: TGTGCCAGCAGTACAGGGGTAGTTTCACCCCTCCACTTT.

The J gene is TRBJ1-2, the V gene TRBV18; 7 bases map to TRBD1. The CDR3 runs to 14 residues. Per germline, CDR1 KGHSH and CDR2 LQKENI. The trim removed 2 bases at V and 4 bases at J, leaving 4 bases unmatched. CDR3 sequence reads: CASSPKRDSYGYTF. CDR3 bases: TGTGCCAGCTCACCAAAGAGGGACAGCTATGGCTACACCTTC.

The CDR3 spells CASGGGRYTF. The DNA of the CDR3 is TGTGCCAGCGGCGGGGGAAGGTACACCTTC. The V and J genes are TRBV28 and TRBJ1-2; D perhaps matches TRBD1 (5 bases). V lost 8 bases to trimming and J lost 11 bases, with 12 bases between them. The germline V gene has CDR1 MDHEN and CDR2 SYDVKM. This CDR3 contains 10 residues.

This rearrangement joins TRBV7-8 to TRBJ2-3, with a tentative D call TRBD1 (5 bases). The CDR3 is 16 residues long. Germline CDR1 and CDR2: SGHVS and FQNEAQ. V dropped 5 bases and J dropped 2 bases, with 17 bases sitting between them. CDR3 sequence: CASSQQEPRVTDTQYF. In nucleotides, the CDR3 is TGTGCCAGCAGCCAACAGGAGCCTCGGGTCACAGATACGCAGTATTTT.

CDR3 sequence reads: CASSLVLFPGELFF. CDR3 in DNA: TGTGCCAGCAGCTTAGTTCTTTTTCCCGGGGAGCTGTTTTTT. The rearrangement joins TRBV7-2 to TRBJ2-2; D unresolved. Trimming removed 1 base from V and 6 bases from J, with 9 bases in between. Looked up from germline, CDR1 is SGHTA and CDR2 is FQGNSA. CDR3 length equals 14 residues.

For the CDR3, the DNA is TGTGCCAGCAGTTCACCCCCGACAGCTAGTGGCTACACCTTC. It is translated as CASSSPPTASGYTF. This sequence joins TRBV27 and TRBJ1-2; a possible D gene is TRBD1 (5 bases). CDR1 is MNHEY, CDR2 SMNVEV, per germline (reference sequence). V shed 4 bases and J shed 7 bases, with 16 bases lying between them. The length of the CDR3 is 14 residues.

V and J are TRBV27 and TRBJ2-3, with 9 positions matching TRBD2. The CDR3 length is 16 residues. Germline V gives CDR1 MNHEY, CDR2 SMNVEV (reference sequence). The ends lost 3 bases at V and 5 bases at J; junction bases unmatched: 9. CDR3 nucleotides: TGTGCCAGCAGTTTGCGACCGGGACTAGCCGGAGATACGCAGTATTTT. The encoded protein is CASSLRPGLAGDTQYF.

The chain carries TRBV15 and TRBJ1-1; D gene ambiguous. The germline V gene has CDR1 LNHNV and CDR2 YYDKDF (reference sequence). The CDR3 consists of 13 residues. The ends were cut back, 6 bases at V and 8 bases at J, with 16 bases in the middle. CDR3 sequence: CATSDDTTTEAFF. CDR3 coding DNA: TGTGCCACCAGTGATGACACAACGACCGAAGCTTTCTTT.

The chain has TRBV11-2 and TRBJ2-1; D perhaps matches TRBD1 (6 bases). Germline V CDR1 and CDR2: SGHAT, FQNNGV. This CDR3 has 13 residues. Trimming stripped 6 bases from V and 1 base from J, with 7 bases between. Written as DNA, the CDR3 is TGTGCCAGCAGGCAGGGGTCCTACAATGAGCAGTTCTTC. It is translated as CASRQGSYNEQFF.

This sequence joins TRBV9 and TRBJ2-7; 14 positions match TRBD2. The V and J ends lost 3 bases and 1 base, in that order; junction bases with no gene match: 12. This CDR3 region has 19 residues. The V gene's germline CDR1 is SGDLS and CDR2 YYNGEE. The DNA of the CDR3 is TGTGCCAGCAGCGGCAACCCGACTAGCGGGGGGGTTTTTTCCTACGAGCAGTACTTC. As protein: CASSGNPTSGGVFSYEQYF.